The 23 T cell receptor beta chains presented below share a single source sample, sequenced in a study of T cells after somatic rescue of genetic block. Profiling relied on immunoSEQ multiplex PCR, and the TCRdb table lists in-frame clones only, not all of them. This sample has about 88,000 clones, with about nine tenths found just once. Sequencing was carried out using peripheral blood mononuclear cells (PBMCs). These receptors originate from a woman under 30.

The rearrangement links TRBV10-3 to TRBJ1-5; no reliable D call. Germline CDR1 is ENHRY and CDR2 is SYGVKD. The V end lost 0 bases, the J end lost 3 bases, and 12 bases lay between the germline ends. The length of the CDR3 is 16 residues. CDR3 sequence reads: CAISESRGNINQPQHF. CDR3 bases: TGTGCCATCAGTGAGTCGCGAGGCAATATCAATCAGCCCCAGCATTTT.

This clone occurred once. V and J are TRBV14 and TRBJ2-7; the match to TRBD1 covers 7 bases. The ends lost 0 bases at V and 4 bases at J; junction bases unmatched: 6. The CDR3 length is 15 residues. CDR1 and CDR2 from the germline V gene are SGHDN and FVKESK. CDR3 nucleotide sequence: TGTGCCAGCAGCCAAGATTGGGGACAGACTTACGAGCAGTACTTC. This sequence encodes CASSQDWGQTYEQYF. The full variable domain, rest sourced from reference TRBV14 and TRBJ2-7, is EAGVTQFPSHSVIEKGQTVTLRCDPISGHDNLYWYRRVMGKEIKFLLHFVKESKQDESGMPNNRFLAERTGGTYSTLKVQPAELEDSGVYFCASSQDWGQTYEQYFGPGTRLTVT.

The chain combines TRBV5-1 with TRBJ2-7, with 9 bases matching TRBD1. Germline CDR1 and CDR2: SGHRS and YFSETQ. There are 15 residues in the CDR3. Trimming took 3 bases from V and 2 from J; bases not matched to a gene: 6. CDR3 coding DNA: TGCGCCAGCAGCTCCGGGACAGGGATAACCTACGAGCAGTACTTC. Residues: CASSSGTGITYEQYF. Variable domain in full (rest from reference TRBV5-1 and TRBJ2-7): KAGVTQTPRYLIKTRGQQVTLSCSPISGHRSVSWYQQTPGQGLQFLFEYFSETQRNKGNFPGRFSGRQFSNSRSEMNVSTLELGDSALYLCASSSGTGITYEQYFGPGTRLTVT.

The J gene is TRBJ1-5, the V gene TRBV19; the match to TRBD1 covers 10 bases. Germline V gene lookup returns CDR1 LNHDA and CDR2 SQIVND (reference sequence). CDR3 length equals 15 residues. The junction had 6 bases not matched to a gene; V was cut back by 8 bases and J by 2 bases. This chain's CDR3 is CASQGGTGGNQPQHF. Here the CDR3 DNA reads TGTGCCAGTCAAGGAGGGACAGGGGGCAATCAGCCCCAGCATTTT. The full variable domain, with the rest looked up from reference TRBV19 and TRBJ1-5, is DGGITQSPKYLFRKEGQNVTLSCEQNLNHDAMYWYRQDPGQGLRLIYYSQIVNDFQKGDIAEGYSVSREKKESFPLTVTSAQKNPTAFYLCASQGGTGGNQPQHFGDGTRLSIL.

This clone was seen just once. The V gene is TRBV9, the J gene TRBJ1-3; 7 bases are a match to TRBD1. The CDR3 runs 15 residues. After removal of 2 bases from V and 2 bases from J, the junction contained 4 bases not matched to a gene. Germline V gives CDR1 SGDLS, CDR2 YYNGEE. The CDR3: CASSVRQGAGNTIYF. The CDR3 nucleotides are TGTGCCAGCAGCGTTAGACAGGGAGCTGGAAACACCATATATTTT.

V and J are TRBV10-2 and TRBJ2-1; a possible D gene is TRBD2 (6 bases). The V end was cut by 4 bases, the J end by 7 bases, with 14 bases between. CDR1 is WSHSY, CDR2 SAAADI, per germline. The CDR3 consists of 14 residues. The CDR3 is CASSVGLSRNEQFF. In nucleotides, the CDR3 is TGCGCCAGCAGTGTAGGACTAAGCAGAAATGAGCAGTTCTTC.

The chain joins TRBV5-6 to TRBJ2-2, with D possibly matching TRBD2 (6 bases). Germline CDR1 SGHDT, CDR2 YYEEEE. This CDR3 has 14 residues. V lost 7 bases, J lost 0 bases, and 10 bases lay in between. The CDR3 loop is CASHGTSNTGELFF. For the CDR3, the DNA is TGTGCCAGCCACGGGACTTCGAACACCGGGGAGCTGTTTTTT.

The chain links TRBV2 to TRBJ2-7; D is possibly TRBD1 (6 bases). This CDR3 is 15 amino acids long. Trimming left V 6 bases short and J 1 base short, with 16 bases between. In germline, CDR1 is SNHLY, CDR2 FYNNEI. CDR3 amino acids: CASSPERTESYEQYF. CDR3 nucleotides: TGTGCCAGCAGCCCGGAGCGGACAGAGTCCTACGAGCAGTACTTC.

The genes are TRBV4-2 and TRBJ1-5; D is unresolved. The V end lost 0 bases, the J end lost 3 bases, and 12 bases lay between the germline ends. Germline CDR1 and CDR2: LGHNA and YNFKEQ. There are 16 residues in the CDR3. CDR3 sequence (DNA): TGTGCCAGCAGCCAAGAAGGACGGAGTCCCAATCAGCCCCAGCATTTT. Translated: CASSQEGRSPNQPQHF.

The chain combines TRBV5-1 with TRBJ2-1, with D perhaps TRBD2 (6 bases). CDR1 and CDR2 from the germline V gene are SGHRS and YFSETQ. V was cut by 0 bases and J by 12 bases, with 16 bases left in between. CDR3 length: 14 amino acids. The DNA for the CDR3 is TGCGCCAGCAGCTTGGCCGAGGAGGGGCGGGGGCAGTTCTTC. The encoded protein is CASSLAEEGRGQFF.

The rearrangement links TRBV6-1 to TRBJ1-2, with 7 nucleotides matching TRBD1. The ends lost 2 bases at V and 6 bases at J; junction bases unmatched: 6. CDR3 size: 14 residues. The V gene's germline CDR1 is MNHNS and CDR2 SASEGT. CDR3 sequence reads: CASSELGQRDGYTF. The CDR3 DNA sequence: TGTGCCAGCAGTGAATTGGGACAGAGGGATGGCTACACCTTC.

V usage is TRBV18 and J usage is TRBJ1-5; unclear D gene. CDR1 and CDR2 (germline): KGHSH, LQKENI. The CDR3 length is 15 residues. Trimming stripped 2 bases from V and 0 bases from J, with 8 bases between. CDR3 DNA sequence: TGTGCCAGCTCACCAGGCAGGAATAGCAATCAGCCCCAGCATTTT. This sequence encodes CASSPGRNSNQPQHF.

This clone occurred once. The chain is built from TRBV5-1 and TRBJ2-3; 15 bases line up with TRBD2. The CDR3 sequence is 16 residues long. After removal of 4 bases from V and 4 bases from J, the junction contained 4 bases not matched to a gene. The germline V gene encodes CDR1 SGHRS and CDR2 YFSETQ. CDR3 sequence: CASSLRTSGRADTQYF. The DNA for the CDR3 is TGCGCCAGCAGCCTAAGGACTAGCGGGAGGGCAGATACGCAGTATTTT.

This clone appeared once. DNA for the CDR3: TGTGCTAGTGGTCCGTACCGGACTAGCGGGGACTACAATGAGCAGTTCTTC. Its translation is CASGPYRTSGDYNEQFF. The rearrangement joins TRBV12-5 to TRBJ2-1, with TRBD2 matching over 12 bases. With V trimmed by 5 bases and J by 3 bases, 8 bases remained unmatched. The CDR3 covers 17 residues. CDR1 is LGHNT, CDR2 FRNRAP, per germline.

As DNA, the CDR3 is TGTGCCAGCAGCTTAGCAGCGTACAATGAGCAGTTCTTC. Its translation is CASSLAAYNEQFF. V and J are TRBV11-2 and TRBJ2-1; D is uncertain. Between the trimmed V and J ends, which lost 1 base and 4 bases, there was a span of 5 bases. This CDR3 has 13 residues. CDR1 is SGHAT and CDR2 is FQNNGV in the germline V gene.

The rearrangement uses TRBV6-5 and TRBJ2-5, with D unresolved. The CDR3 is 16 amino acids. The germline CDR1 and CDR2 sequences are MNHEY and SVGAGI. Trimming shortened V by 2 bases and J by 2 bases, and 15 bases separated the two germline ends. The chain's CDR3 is CASSYAAGRWQETQYF. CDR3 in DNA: TGTGCCAGCAGTTACGCTGCAGGTCGGTGGCAAGAGACCCAGTACTTC.

For the CDR3, the DNA is TGTGCCAGCAGTGGAAGGGGGTCTAACACAGATACGCAGTATTTT. It codes for CASSGRGSNTDTQYF. The V gene is TRBV6-1, the J gene TRBJ2-3; weak D call: TRBD1 (6 bases). CDR3 length equals 15 residues. CDR1 and CDR2 (germline): MNHNS, SASEGT. Deletions cut 4 bases from V and 2 bases from J, with 13 bases between.

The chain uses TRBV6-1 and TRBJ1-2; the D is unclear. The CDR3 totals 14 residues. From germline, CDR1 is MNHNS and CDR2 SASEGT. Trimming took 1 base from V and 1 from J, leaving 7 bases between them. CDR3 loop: CASSEGLVNYGYTF. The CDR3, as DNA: TGTGCCAGCAGTGAAGGACTGGTTAACTATGGCTACACCTTC.

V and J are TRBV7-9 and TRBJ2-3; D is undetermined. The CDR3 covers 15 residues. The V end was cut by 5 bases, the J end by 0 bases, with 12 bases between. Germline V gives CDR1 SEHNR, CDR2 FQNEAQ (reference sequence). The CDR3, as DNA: TGTGCCAGCAGCCCCGGCAGAGCTAGCACAGATACGCAGTATTTT. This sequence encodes CASSPGRASTDTQYF. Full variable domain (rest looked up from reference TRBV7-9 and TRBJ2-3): DTGVSQNPRHKITKRGQNVTFRCDPISEHNRLYWYRQTLGQGPEFLTYFQNEAQLEKSRLLSDRFSAERPKGSFSTLEIQRTEQGDSAMYLCASSPGRASTDTQYFGPGTRLTVL.

The CDR3 here is CASSLSGAGGHEQFF. The CDR3 coding sequence is TGTGCCAGCAGCCTTTCCGGAGCGGGAGGGCATGAGCAGTTCTTC. The chain uses TRBV7-9 and TRBJ2-1; 10 bases agree with TRBD2. This CDR3 contains 15 residues. The J segment lost 8 bases and the V segment lost 5 bases, leaving 9 bases of the junction unmatched. Germline assignment: CDR1 SEHNR and CDR2 FQNEAQ (reference sequence).

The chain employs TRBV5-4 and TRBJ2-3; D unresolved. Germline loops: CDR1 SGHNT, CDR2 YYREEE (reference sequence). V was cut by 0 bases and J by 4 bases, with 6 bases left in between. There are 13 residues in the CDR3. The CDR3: CASSLAGPDTQYF. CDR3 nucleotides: TGTGCCAGCAGCTTGGCCGGCCCAGATACGCAGTATTTT.

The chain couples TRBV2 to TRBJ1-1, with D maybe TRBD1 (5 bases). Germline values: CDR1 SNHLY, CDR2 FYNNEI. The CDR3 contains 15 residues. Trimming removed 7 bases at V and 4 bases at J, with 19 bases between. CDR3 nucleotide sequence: TGTGCCAGCAAACCCGGGACCCTACCCTCCACTGAAGCTTTCTTT. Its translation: CASKPGTLPSTEAFF.

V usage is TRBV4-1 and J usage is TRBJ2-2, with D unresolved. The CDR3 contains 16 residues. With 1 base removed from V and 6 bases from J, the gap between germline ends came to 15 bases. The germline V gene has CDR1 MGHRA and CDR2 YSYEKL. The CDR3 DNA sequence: TGCGCCAGCAGCCAAGGTAGCACCGCTACAGCCGGGGAGCTGTTTTTT. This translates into CASSQGSTATAGELFF.